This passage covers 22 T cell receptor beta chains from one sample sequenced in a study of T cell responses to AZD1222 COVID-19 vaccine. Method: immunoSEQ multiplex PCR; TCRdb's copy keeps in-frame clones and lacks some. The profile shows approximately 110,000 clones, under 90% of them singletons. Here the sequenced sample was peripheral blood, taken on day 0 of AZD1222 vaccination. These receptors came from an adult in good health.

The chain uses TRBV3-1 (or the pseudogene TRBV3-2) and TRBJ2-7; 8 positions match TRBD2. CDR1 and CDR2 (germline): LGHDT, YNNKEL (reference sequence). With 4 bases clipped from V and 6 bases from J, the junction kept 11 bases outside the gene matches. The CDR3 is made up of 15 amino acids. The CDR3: CASSLFGRVAGEQYF. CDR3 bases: TGTGCCAGCAGCCTCTTCGGGAGGGTAGCAGGCGAGCAGTACTTC.

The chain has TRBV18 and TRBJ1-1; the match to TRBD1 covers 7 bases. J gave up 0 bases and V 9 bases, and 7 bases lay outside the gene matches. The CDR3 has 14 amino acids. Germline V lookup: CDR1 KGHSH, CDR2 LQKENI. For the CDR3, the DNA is TGTGCCAGTTCCGGGACAGACATGAACACTGAAGCTTTCTTT. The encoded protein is CASSGTDMNTEAFF.

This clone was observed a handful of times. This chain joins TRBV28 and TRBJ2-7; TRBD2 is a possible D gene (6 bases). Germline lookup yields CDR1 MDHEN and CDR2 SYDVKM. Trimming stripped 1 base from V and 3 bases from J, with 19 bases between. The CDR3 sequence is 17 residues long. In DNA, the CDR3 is TGTGCCAGCAGTTTATCCCCGCGGGACCCGGCGGACTACGAGCAGTACTTC. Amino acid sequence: CASSLSPRDPADYEQYF.

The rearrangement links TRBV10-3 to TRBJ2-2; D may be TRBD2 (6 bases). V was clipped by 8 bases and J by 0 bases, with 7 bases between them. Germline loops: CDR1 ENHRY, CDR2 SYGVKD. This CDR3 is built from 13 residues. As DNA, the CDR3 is TGTGCCATCGGGACTCCGAACACCGGGGAGCTGTTTTTT. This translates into CAIGTPNTGELFF.

The CDR3 here is CASSLAQETQYF. The CDR3 bases are TGTGCCAGCAGTTTAGCTCAAGAGACCCAGTACTTC. This chain links TRBV12-3 or TRBV12-4 with TRBJ2-5, with unresolved D. The length of the CDR3 is 12 residues. The V end was cut by 0 bases, the J end by 2 bases, with 1 base between.

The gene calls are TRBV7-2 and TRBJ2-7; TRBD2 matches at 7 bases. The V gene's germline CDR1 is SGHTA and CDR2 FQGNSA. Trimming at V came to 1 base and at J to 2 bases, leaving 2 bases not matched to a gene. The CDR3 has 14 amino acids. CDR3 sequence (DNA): TGTGCCAGCAGCTTAGGCCTAGCGGCCTACGAGCAGTACTTC. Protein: CASSLGLAAYEQYF.

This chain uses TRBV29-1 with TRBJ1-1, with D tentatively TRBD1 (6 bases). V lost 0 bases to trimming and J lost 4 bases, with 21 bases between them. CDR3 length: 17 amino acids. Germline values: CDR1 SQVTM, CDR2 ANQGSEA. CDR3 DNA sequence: TGCAGCGTTGAAGATCTCTATAGCGGGGAAGGGGGCACTGAAGCTTTCTTT. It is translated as CSVEDLYSGEGGTEAFF. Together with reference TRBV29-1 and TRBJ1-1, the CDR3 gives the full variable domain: SAVISQKPSRDICQRGTSLTIQCQVDSQVTMMFWYRQQPGQSLTLIATANQGSEATYESGFVIDKFPISRPNLTFSTLTVSNMSPEDSSIYLCSVEDLYSGEGGTEAFFGQGTRLTVV.

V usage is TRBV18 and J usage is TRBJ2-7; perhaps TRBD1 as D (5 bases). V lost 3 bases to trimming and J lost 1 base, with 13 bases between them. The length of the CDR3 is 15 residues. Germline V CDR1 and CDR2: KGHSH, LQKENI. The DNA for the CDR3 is TGTGCCAGCTCACCCGGGCAGGGTGTTTCCTACGAGCAGTACTTC. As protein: CASSPGQGVSYEQYF.

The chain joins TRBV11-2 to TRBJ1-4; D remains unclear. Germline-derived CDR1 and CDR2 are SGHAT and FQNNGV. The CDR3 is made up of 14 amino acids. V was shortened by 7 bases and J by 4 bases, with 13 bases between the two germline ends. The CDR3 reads CASNLAGSNEKLFF. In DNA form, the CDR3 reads TGTGCCAGCAACCTCGCCGGGAGTAATGAAAAACTGTTTTTT. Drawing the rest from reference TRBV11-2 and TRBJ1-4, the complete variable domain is EAGVAQSPRYKIIEKRQSVAFWCNPISGHATLYWYQQILGQGPKLLIQFQNNGVVDDSQLPKDRFSAERLKGVDSTLKIQPAKLEDSAVYLCASNLAGSNEKLFFGSGTQLSVL.

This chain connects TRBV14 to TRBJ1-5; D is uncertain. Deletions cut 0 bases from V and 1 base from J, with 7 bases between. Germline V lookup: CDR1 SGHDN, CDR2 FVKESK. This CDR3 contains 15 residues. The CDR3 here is CASSQDAGSNQPQHF. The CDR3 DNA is TGTGCCAGCAGCCAAGATGCAGGAAGCAATCAGCCCCAGCATTTT. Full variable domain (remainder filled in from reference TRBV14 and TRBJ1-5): EAGVTQFPSHSVIEKGQTVTLRCDPISGHDNLYWYRRVMGKEIKFLLHFVKESKQDESGMPNNRFLAERTGGTYSTLKVQPAELEDSGVYFCASSQDAGSNQPQHFGDGTRLSIL.

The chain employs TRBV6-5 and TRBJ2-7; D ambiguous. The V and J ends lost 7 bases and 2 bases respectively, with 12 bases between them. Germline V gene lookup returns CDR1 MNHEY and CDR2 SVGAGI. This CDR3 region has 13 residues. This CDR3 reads CASTLSGPYEQYF. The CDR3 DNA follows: TGTGCCAGCACCTTGTCTGGGCCCTACGAGCAGTACTTC.

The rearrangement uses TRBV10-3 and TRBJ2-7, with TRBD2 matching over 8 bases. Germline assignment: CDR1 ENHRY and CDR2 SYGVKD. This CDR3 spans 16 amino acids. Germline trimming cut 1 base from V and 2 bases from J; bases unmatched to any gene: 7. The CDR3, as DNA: TGTGCCATCAGTGAGTTCACGGGGGGGGCCACCTACGAGCAGTACTTC. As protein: CAISEFTGGATYEQYF.

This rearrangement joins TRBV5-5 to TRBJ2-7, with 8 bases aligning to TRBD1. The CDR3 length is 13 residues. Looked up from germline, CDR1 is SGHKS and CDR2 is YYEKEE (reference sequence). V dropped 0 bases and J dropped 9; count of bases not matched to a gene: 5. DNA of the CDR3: TGTGCCAGCAGCTTGGACAGGGGGTTCGGGCAGTACTTC. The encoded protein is CASSLDRGFGQYF. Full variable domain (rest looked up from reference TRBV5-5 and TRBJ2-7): DAGVTQSPTHLIKTRGQQVTLRCSPISGHKSVSWYQQVLGQGPQFIFQYYEKEERGRGNFPDRFSARQFPNYSSELNVNALLLGDSALYLCASSLDRGFGQYFGPGTRLTVT.

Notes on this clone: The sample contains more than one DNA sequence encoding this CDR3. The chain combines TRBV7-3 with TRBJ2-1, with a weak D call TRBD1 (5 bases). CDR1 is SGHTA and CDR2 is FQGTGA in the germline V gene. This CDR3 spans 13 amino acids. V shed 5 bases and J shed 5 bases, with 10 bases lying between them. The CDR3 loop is CASSQGPNNEQFF. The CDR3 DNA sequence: TGTGCCAGCAGCCAGGGCCCCAACAATGAGCAGTTCTTC.

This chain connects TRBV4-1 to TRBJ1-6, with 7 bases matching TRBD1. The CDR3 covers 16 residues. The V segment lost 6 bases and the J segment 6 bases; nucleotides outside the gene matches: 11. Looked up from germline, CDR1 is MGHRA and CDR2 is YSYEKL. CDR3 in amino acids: CASSNQGDWGNSPLHF. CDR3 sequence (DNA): TGCGCCAGCAGTAATCAGGGGGATTGGGGTAATTCACCCCTCCACTTT.

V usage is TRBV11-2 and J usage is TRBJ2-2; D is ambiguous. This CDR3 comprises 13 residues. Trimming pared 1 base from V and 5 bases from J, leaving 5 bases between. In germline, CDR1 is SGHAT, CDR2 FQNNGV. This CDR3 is CASSLVVTGELFF. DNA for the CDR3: TGTGCCAGCAGCTTAGTTGTAACCGGGGAGCTGTTTTTT.

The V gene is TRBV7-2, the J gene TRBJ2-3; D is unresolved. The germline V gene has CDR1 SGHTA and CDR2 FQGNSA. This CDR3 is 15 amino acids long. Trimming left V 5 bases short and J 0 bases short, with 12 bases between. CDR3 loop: CASSPVRLSTDTQYF. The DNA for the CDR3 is TGTGCCAGCAGCCCGGTGAGACTGAGCACAGATACGCAGTATTTT.

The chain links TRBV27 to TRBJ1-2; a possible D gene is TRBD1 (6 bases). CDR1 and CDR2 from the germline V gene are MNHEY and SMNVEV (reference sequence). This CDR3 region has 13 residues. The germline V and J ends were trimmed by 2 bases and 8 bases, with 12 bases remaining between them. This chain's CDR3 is CASSLVRGGGYTF. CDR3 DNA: TGTGCCAGCAGTTTAGTCAGGGGAGGCGGCTACACCTTC.

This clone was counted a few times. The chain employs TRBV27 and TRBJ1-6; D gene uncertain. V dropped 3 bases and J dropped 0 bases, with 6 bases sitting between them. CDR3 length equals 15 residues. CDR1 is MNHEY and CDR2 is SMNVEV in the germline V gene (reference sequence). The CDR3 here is CASSFEYSYNSPLHF. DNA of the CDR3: TGTGCCAGCAGTTTCGAGTACTCCTATAATTCACCCCTCCACTTT.

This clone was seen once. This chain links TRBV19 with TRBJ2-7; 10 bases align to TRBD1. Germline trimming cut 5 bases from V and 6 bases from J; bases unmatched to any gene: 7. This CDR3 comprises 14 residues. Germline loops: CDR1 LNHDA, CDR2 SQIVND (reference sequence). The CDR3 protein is CASSPWDRGSEQYF. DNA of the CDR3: TGTGCCAGTAGTCCCTGGGACAGGGGTTCCGAGCAGTACTTC.

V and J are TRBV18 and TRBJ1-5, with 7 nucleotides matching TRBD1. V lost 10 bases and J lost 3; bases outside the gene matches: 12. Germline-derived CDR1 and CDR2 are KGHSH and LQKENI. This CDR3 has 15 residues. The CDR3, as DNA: TGTGCCAACTCGCCGCAGGGGGGCGCCAATCAGCCCCAGCATTTT. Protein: CANSPQGGANQPQHF.

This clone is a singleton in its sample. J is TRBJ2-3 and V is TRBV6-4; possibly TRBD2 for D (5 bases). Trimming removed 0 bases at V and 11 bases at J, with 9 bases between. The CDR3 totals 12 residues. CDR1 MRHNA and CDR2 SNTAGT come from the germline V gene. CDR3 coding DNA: TGTGCCAGCAGTGACTCTGGCGGGCGGCAGTATTTT. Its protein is CASSDSGGRQYF.